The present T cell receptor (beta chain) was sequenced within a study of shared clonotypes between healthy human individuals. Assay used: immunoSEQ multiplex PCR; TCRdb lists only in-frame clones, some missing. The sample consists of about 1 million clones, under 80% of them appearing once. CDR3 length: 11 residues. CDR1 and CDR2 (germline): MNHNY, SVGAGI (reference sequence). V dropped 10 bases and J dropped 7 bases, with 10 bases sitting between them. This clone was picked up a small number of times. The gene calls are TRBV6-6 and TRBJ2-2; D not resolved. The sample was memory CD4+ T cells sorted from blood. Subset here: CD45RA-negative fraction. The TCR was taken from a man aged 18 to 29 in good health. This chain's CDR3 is CAIVDGGELFF. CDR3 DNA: TGTGCCATCGTGGATGGCGGGGAGCTGTTTTTT.